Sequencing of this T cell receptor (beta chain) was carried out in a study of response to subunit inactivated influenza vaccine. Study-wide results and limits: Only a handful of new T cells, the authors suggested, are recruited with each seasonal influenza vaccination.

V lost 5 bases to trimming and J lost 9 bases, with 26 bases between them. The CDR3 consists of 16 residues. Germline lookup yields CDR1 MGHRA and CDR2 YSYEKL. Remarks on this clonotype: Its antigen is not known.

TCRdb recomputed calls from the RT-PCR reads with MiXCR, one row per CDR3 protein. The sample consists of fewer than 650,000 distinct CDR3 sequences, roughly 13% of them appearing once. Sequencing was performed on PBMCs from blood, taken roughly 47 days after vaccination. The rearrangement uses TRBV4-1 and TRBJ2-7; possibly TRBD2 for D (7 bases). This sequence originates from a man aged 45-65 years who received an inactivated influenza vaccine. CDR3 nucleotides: TGCGCCAGCAGCACCCAACCCCAGGGGCTAGCGGAATGGCAGTACTTC. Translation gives CASSTQPQGLAEWQYF.